This T cell receptor beta chain was documented in a study of cytomegalovirus exposure and HLA in healthy donors. The study's findings and limits: Excluded: some indistinguishable V segments such as TRBV6-2 and TRBV6-3. A later analysis, which compared TCR beta chains of equal frequency, found the HLA-associated ones more clonally expanded. What a later analysis reportedly showed was that an Asian-associated ancestry cluster had fewer N-insertions than the approximately 670-donor mean.

V was clipped by 6 bases and J by 3 bases, with 23 bases between them. CDR1 is LNHDA and CDR2 is SQIVND in the germline V gene (reference sequence). This CDR3 contains 17 residues. 60 Vbeta and 13 Jbeta primers were used in PCR. This table comes from immunoSEQ multiplex PCR, and its TCRdb copy is limited to in-frame clones, with some not included. Among fewer than 250,000 clones listed, around 81% were seen once. With regard to this clone: Its antigen is still unknown.

The sequencing sample was made of PBMCs. This chain links TRBV19 with TRBJ1-1; maybe TRBD1 (6 bases). The TCR was taken from a man between 18 and 35 years old in good health and CMV-seronegative. The CDR3 loop reads CASRWGRGRYRDTEAFF. The CDR3 DNA is TGTGCCAGTAGGTGGGGCAGGGGAAGATATCGGGACACTGAAGCTTTCTTT.